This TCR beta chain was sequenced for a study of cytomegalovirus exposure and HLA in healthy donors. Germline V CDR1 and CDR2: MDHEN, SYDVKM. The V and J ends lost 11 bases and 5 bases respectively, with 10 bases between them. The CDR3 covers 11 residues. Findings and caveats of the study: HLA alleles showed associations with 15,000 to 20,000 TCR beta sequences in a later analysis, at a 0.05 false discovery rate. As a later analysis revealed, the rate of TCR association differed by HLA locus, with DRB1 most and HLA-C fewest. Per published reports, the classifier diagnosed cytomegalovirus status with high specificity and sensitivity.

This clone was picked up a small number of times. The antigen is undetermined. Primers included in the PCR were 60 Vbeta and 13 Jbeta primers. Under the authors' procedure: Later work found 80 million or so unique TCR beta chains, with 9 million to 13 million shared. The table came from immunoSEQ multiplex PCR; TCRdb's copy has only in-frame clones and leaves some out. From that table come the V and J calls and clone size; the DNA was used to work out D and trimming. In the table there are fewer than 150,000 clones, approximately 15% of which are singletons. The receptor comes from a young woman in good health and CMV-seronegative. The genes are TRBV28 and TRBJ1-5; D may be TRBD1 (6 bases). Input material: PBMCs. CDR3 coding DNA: TGTGCCTCGGGGGGCGATCAGCCCCAGCATTTT. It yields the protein CASGGDQPQHF.